The source of this TCR beta chain is a study of OX40 agonist ivuxolimab in advanced cancers. For the wider study: Ivuxolimab, which targeted the costimulatory receptor OX40 (CD134), was an agonistic, fully human IgG2 monoclonal antibody. Intravenous ivuxolimab was administered to patients every 2 weeks at six dose levels: 0.01, 0.1, 0.3, 1.5, 3 and 10 mg/kg. Of the roughly 51 patients in dose escalation, approximately 20 had hepatocellular carcinoma, roughly 15 had melanoma, 9 had renal cell carcinoma and 9 had head and neck cancer. A male proportion of almost 85% and a mean age of approximately 62 years, ranging from about 20 to 79, were recorded for the dose-escalation cohort. Patients were allowed to have had prior anti-PD-1, anti-PD-L1 or anti-CTLA-4 therapy, and 40% of the dose-escalation patients had been treated with checkpoint inhibitors. Three dose-escalation patients achieved partial responses, one with hepatocellular carcinoma and two with cutaneous melanoma. The purpose of peripheral TCRbeta sequencing was to test whether ivuxolimab changed TCR sequence diversity and led to clonal T-cell expansion. The paper reports the monotherapy dose-escalation portion (N of about 54 patients) of the phase I ivuxolimab trial. Beyond this particular receptor, the publication reports: Low levels of normalized T-cell clonal expansion were also shown by some nonresponding patients. In the 0.1-3.0 mg/kg groups, partial responders had among the lowest normalized peripheral clonal expansion, particularly in CD8+ T cells. After ivuxolimab, more expanded clones were found on average in CD8+ T cells than in CD4+ T cells. The antigen specificity of the clonally expanded peripheral T cells was not determined. At doses of 0.1 to 3.0 mg/kg, clonal expansion of both CD4+ and CD8+ blood T cells was observed from baseline to week 6.

Genomic DNA was isolated from the sorted cells so that the TCRbeta CDR3 region could be sequenced. TCRbeta CDR3 regions were sequenced using the immunoSEQ Assay. Not all clones reach the TCRdb copy of this immuneACCESS table, which keeps in-frame sequences only. Checked studies attribute under half of the gap to unresolved V genes and leave the rest unexplained. The sample includes approximately 42,000 clones, with approximately 80% observed a single time. 2.6% of the sample is held by the ten biggest clonotypes. Patients with a history of autoimmune disease or receiving systemic immunosuppression were excluded from the trial. Peripheral blood for TCR sequencing was drawn from every dose cohort at baseline, at cycle 4 day 1 and at cycle 7 day 1. Samples were obtained from an open-label, multicenter, first-in-human phase I dose-escalation trial of ivuxolimab. Adults with locally advanced or metastatic head and neck squamous cell, hepatocellular, melanoma or renal cell carcinoma were enrolled in the trial. Before TCR sequencing, CD4+ T cells and CD8+ T cells from peripheral blood were sorted into separate populations.

Notes on this clone: Its antigen remains undetermined. No clone much larger than this one lies a single base away; base qualities are absent.

The CDR3 numbers 15 residues from cysteine through phenylalanine. Only the CDR3 DNA is retained, 45 bases long and in frame from the first base. The trim is 0 bases for V and 2 bases for J, with a gap of 12 bases between the germline ends. The germline V gene sets CDR1 to SGDLS and CDR2 to YYNGEE. The source was CD4+ or CD8+ T cells sorted from blood, collected in a trial of the OX40 agonist ivuxolimab. This clonotype was obtained from an adult with an advanced solid tumor such as melanoma, head and neck, liver or kidney cancer. This chain joins TRBV9 to TRBJ2-7, with no reliable assignment of the D segment. The encoded CDR3 is CASSVGYRFPYEQYF. The DNA sequence reads TGTGCCAGCAGCGTAGGGTACCGATTCCCCTACGAGCAGTACTTC.